This T cell receptor (beta chain) was sequenced during a study of T-cell memory formation after mild COVID-19. Germline CDR1 reads SGHTA; CDR2 reads FQGTGA. CDR3 size: 13 residues. V was clipped by 7 bases and J by 5 bases, with 14 bases between them. Remarks on this clonotype: What it recognizes is unknown.

General observations from the study: In second-wave clones peaking day 37, SARS-CoV-2 specificity remained unconfirmed.

5'RACE primed at constant segments yielded TCR alpha and TCR beta cDNA libraries bearing sample barcodes and UMIs. TCRdb processed the 5' RACE reads anew with MiXCR; each CDR3 protein has one entry. The repertoire holds roughly 560,000 distinct CDR3 sequences, with around 21% as singletons. This sequence was found in an adult woman who had mild COVID-19 (a few samples of this study predate the infection). Cell type and time point are not known. The J gene is TRBJ2-5, the V gene TRBV7-3; TRBD2 might be the D (5 bases). The material sequenced was PBMCs or a T cell subset sorted from them (not recorded which). The CDR3 sequence is CASTPGPGETQYF. CDR3 coding DNA: TGTGCCAGCACCCCAGGCCCGGGGGAGACCCAGTACTTC. The whole variable domain, filled in from reference TRBV7-3 and TRBJ2-5, reads GAGVSQTPSNKVTEKGKYVELRCDPISGHTALYWYRQSLGQGPEFLIYFQGTGAADDSGLPNDRFFAVRPEGSVSTLKIQRTERGDSAVYLCASTPGPGETQYFGPGTRLLVL.